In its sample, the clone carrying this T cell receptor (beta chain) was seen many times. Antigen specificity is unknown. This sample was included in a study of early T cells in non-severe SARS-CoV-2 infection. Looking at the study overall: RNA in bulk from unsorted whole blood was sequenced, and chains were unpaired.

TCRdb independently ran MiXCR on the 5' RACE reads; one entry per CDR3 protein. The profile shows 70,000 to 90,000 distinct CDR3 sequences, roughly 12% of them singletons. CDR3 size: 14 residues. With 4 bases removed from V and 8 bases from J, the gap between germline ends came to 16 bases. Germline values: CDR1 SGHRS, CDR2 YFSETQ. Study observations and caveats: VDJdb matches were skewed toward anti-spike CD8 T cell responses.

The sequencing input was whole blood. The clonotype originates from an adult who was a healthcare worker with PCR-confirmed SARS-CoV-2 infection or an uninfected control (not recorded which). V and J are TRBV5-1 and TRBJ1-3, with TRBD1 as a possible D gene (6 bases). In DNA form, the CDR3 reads TGCGCCAGCAGCCCGCAGGGGATACCGGACACCATATATTTT. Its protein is CASSPQGIPDTIYF.